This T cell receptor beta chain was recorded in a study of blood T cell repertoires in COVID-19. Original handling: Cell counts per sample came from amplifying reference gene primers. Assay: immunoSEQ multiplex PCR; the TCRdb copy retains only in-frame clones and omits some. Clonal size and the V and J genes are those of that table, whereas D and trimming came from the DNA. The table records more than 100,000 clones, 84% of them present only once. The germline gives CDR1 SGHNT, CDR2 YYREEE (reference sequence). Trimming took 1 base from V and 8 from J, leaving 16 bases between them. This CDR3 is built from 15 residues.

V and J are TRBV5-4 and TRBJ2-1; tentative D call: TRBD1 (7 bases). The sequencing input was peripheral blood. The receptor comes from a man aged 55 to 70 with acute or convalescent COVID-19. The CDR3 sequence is CASSLRAGGGDEQFF. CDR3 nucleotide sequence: TGTGCCAGCAGCTTGAGGGCAGGGGGAGGCGATGAGCAGTTCTTC. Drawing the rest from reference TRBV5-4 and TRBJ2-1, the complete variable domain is ETGVTQSPTHLIKTRGQQVTLRCSSQSGHNTVSWYQQALGQGPQFIFQYYREEENGRGNFPPRFSGLQFPNYSSELNVNALELDDSALYLCASSLRAGGGDEQFFGPGTRLTVL.